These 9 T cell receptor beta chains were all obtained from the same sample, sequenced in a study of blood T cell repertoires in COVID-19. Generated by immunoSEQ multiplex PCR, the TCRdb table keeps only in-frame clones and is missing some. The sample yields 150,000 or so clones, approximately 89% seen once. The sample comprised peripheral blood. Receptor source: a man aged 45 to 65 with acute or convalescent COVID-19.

CDR3 sequence reads: CASSVAGIYPFNQPQHF. The CDR3 DNA is TGTGCCAGTAGTGTTGCAGGGATTTACCCTTTCAATCAGCCCCAGCATTTT. This sequence joins TRBV19 and TRBJ1-5, with a weak D call TRBD1 (5 bases). From germline, CDR1 is LNHDA and CDR2 SQIVND (reference sequence). Trimming removed 5 bases at V and 3 bases at J, with 20 bases between. This CDR3 has 17 amino acids. Full variable domain (rest looked up from reference TRBV19 and TRBJ1-5): DGGITQSPKYLFRKEGQNVTLSCEQNLNHDAMYWYRQDPGQGLRLIYYSQIVNDFQKGDIAEGYSVSREKKESFPLTVTSAQKNPTAFYLCASSVAGIYPFNQPQHFGDGTRLSIL.

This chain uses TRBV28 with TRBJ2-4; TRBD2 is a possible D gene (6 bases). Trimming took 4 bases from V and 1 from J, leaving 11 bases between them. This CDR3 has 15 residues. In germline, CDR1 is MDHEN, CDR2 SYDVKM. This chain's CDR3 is CASSWIRGAKNIQYF. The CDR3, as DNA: TGTGCCAGCAGTTGGATACGGGGGGCCAAAAACATTCAGTACTTC.

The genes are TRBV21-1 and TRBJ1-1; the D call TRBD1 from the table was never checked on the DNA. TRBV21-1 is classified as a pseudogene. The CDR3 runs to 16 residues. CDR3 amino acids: CASSLQLKGPEPEAFF. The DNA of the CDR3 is TGTGCCAGCAGCCTTCAACTCAAGGGGCCAGAACCTGAAGCTTTCTTT.

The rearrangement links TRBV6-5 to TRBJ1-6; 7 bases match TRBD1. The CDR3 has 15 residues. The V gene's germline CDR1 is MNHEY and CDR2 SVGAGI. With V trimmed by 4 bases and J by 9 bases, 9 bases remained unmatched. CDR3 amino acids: CASSSLGTVPSPLHF. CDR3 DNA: TGTGCCAGCAGTTCGCTCGGGACAGTTCCTTCACCCCTCCACTTT.

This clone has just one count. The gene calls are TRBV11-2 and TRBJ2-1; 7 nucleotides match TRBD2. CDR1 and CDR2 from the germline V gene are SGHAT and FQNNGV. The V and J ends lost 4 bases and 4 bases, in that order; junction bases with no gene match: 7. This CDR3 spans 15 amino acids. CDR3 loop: CASSSLSGPYNEQFF. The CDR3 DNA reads TGTGCCAGCAGCTCGCTTAGCGGGCCGTACAATGAGCAGTTCTTC.

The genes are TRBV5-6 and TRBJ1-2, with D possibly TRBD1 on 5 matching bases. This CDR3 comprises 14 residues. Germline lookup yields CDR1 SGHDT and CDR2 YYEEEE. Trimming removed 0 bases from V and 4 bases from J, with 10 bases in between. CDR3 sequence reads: CASSLGTGIYGYTF. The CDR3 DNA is TGTGCCAGCAGCTTGGGCACAGGCATCTATGGCTACACCTTC.

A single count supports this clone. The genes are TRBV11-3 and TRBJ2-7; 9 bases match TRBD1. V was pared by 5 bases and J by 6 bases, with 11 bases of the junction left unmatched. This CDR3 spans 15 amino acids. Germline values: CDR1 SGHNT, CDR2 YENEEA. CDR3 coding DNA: TGTGCCAGCAGCCTAAACCGGGACAGGGCCAGCGAGCAGTACTTC. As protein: CASSLNRDRASEQYF.

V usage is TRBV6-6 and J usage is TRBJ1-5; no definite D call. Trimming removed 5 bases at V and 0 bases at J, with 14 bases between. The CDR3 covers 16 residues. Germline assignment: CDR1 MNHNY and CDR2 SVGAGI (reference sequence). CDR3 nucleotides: TGTGCCAGCAGTCCTCCGATACTTTATAGCAATCAGCCCCAGCATTTT. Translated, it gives CASSPPILYSNQPQHF.

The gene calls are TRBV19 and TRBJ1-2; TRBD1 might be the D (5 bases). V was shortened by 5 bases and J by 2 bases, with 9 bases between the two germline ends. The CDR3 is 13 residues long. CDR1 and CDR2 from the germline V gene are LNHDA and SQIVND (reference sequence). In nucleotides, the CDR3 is TGTGCCAGTAGTTTCCGGGGGAACTATGGCTACACCTTC. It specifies CASSFRGNYGYTF.